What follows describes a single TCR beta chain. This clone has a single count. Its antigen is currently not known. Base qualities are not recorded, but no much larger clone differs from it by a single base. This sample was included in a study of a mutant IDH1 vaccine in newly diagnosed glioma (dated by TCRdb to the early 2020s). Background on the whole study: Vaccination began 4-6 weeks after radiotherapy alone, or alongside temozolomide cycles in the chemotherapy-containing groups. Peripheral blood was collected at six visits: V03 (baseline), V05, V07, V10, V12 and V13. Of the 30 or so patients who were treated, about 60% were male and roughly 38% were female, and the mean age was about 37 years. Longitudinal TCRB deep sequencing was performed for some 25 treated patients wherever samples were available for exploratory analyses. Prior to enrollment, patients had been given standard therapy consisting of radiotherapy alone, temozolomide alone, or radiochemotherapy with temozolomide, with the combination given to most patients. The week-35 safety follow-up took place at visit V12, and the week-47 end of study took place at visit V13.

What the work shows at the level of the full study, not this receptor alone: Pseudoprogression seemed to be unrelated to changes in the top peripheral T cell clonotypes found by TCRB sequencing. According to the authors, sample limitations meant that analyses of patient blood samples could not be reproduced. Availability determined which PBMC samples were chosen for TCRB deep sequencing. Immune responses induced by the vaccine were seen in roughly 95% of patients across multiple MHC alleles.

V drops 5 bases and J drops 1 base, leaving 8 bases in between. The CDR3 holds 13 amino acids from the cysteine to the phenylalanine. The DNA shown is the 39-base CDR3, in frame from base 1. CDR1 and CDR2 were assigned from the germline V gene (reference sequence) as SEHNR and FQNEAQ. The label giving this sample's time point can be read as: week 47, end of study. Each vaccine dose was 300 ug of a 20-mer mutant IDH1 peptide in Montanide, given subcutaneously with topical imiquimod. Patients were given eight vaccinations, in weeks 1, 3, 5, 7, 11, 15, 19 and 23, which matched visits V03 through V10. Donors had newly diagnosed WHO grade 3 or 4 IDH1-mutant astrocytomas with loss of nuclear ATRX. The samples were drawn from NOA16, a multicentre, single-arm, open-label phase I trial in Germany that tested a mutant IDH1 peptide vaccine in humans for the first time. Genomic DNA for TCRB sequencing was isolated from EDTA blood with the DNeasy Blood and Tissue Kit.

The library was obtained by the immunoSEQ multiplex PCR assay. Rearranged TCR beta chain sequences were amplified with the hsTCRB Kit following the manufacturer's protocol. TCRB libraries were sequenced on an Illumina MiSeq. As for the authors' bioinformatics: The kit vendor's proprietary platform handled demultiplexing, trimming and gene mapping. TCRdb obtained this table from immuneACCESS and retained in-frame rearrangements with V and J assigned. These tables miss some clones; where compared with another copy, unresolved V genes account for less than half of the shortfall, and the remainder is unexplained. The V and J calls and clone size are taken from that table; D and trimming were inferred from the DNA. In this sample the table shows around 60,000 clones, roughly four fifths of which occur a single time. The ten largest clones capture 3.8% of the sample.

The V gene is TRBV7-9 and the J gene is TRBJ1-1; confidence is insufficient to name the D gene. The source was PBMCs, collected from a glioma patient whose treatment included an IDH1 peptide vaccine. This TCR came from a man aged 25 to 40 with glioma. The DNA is TGTGCCAGCAGCCTTGACACGAACACTGAAGCTTTCTTT. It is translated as CASSLDTNTEAFF. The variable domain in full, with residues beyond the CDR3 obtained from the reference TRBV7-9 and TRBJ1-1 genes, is DTGVSQNPRHKITKRGQNVTFRCDPISEHNRLYWYRQTLGQGPEFLTYFQNEAQLEKSRLLSDRFSAERPKGSFSTLEIQRTEQGDSAMYLCASSLDTNTEAFFGQGTRLTVV.